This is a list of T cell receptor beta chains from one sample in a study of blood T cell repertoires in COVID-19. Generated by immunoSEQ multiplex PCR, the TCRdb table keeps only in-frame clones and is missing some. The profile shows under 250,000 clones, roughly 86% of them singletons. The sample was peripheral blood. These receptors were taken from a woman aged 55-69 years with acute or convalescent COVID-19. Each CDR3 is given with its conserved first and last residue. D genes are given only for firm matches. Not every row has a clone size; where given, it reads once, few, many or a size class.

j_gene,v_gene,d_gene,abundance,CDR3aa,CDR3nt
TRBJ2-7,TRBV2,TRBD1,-,CASRAGQASYEQYF,TGTGCCAGCAGGGCGGGACAGGCATCCTACGAGCAGTACTTC
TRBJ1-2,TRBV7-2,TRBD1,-,CASSLGGTGGDGYTF,TGTGCCAGCAGCTTAGGAGGGACAGGGGGCGATGGCTACACCTTC
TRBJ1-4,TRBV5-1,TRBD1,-,CASSLGDRVSNEKLFF,TGCGCCAGCAGCTTGGGCGACAGGGTGTCTAATGAAAAACTGTTTTTT
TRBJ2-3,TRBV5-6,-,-,CASSLENSGFMDTQYF,TGTGCCAGCAGCTTGGAAAATAGCGGATTCATGGATACGCAGTATTTT
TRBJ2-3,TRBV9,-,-,CASSPSPQALTDTQYF,TGTGCCAGCAGCCCTTCCCCCCAGGCACTGACAGATACGCAGTATTTT
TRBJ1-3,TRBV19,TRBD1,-,CASSMLQGTGNTIYF,TGTGCCAGTAGTATGTTACAGGGGACTGGAAACACCATATATTTT
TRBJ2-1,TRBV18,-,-,CASSPRVGDEQFF,TGTGCCAGCTCACCACGGGTCGGGGATGAGCAGTTCTTC
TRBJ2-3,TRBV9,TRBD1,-,CASSSDRWIDTQYF,TGTGCCAGCAGCTCGGACAGGTGGATAGATACGCAGTATTTT
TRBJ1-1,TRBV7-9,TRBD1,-,CASRGQGVDTEAFF,TGTGCCAGCAGGGGACAGGGGGTGGACACTGAAGCTTTCTTT
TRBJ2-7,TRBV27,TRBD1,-,CASSLPGTGSYEQYF,TGTGCCAGCAGTTTACCGGGGACAGGGTCCTACGAGCAGTACTTC
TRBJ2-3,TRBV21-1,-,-,CASSKKIRLAQSTDTQYF,TGTGCCAGCAGCAAGAAAATACGACTAGCACAGAGCACAGATACGCAGTATTTT
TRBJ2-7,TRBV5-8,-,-,CASRVIAGNYEQYF,TGTGCCAGCAGGGTCATAGCCGGGAACTACGAGCAGTACTTC
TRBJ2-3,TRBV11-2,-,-,CASSSLSADTQYF,TGTGCCAGCAGCTCCCTTAGCGCAGATACGCAGTATTTT
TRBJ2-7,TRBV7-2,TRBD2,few,CASSSAGRSGRGFYEQYF,TGTGCCAGCAGCTCCGCTGGCCGAAGCGGGAGGGGTTTCTACGAGCAGTACTTC
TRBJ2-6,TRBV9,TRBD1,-,CASSRANPGQGDVLTF,TGTGCCAGCAGCCGGGCTAATCCGGGACAGGGGGACGTCCTGACTTTC
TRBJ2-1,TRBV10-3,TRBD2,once,CAISEPRTRRPNEQFF,TGTGCCATCAGTGAGCCCCGGACTAGACGTCCCAATGAGCAGTTCTTC
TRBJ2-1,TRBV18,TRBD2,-,CASSPPAGGPRGEQFF,TGTGCCAGCTCACCACCGGCGGGAGGGCCGCGAGGAGAGCAGTTCTTC
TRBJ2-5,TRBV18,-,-,CASSPPRGRGEETQYF,TGTGCCAGCTCACCACCGAGGGGCAGGGGCGAAGAGACCCAGTACTTC
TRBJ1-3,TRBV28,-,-,CASREQGGRGNTIYF,TGTGCCAGCAGAGAGCAGGGTGGGCGAGGAAACACCATATATTTT
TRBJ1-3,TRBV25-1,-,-,CASSENAAISGNTIYF,TGTGCCAGCAGTGAAAATGCAGCGATCTCTGGAAACACCATATATTTT
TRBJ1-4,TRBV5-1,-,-,CASRLAATNEKLFF,TGCGCCAGCAGGCTTGCAGCAACTAATGAAAAACTGTTTTTT
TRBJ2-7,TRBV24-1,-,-,CATADSSYEQYF,TGTGCCACCGCGGATTCTTCCTACGAGCAGTACTTC
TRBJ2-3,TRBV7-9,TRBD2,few,CASSLVASGADTQYF,TGTGCCAGCAGCTTAGTTGCTAGCGGGGCAGATACGCAGTATTTT
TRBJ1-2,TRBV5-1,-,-,CASSLGQPEVYGYTF,TGCGCCAGCAGCTTAGGACAGCCCGAGGTGTATGGCTACACCTTC
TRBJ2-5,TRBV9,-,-,CASSARGQGMRQETQYF,TGTGCCAGCAGCGCCCGGGGCCAGGGGATGAGGCAAGAGACCCAGTACTTC
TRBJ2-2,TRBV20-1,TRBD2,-,CSASYGLADTGELFF,TGCAGTGCTAGTTACGGACTAGCGGACACCGGGGAGCTGTTTTTT
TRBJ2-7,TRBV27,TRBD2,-,CASSPDGLAGEQYF,TGTGCCAGCAGTCCAGATGGACTAGCGGGCGAGCAGTACTTC
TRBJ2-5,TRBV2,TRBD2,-,CASSPPGLAGGETQYF,TGTGCCAGCAGCCCTCCGGGACTAGCGGGGGGAGAGACCCAGTACTTC
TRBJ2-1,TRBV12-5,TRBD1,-,CASGGTGGHNEQFF,TGTGCTAGTGGTGGGACAGGGGGCCACAATGAGCAGTTCTTC
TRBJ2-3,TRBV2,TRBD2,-,CASSSNGLAGTDTQYF,TGTGCCAGCAGTTCAAATGGACTAGCGGGGACAGATACGCAGTATTTT
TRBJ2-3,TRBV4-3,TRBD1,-,CASSQDGTGAYTQYF,TGCGCCAGCAGCCAAGATGGAACAGGGGCGTATACGCAGTATTTT
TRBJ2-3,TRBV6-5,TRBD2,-,CASSLVAGGRTDTQYF,TGTGCCAGCAGTTTAGTAGCGGGGGGACGGACAGATACGCAGTATTTT
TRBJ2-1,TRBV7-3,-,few,CASSLSGNEQFF,TGTGCCAGCAGCTTATCAGGTAATGAGCAGTTCTTC